One and the same sample provided the 20 T cell receptor beta chains below, sequenced in a study of CD8+ T cells in alopecia areata. Following extraction, RNA underwent reverse transcription to cDNA, which served as the sequencing template. The repertoire was sequenced with immunoSEQ multiplex PCR; TCRdb's copy has only in-frame clones and lacks some. The repertoire holds 140,000 to 150,000 clones, with more than 75% as singletons. This material consisted of CD8+ T cells sorted from blood, taken at week 0. These receptors all stem from a human donor with alopecia areata.

The V gene is TRBV7-9, the J gene TRBJ2-1, with D perhaps being TRBD1 or TRBD2 (6 bases each). Trimming cost V 2 bases and J 7 bases, with 18 bases left between them. The CDR3 spans 16 residues. CDR1 SEHNR and CDR2 FQNEAQ come from the germline V gene (reference sequence). DNA of the CDR3: TGTGCCAGCAGCTTAAACGGTTTCCTAGGGGGGAATGAGCAGTTCTTC. Residues: CASSLNGFLGGNEQFF.

This clone occurred a few times. The chain uses TRBV4-1 and TRBJ2-2; possibly TRBD1 for D (5 bases). CDR1 is MGHRA, CDR2 YSYEKL, per germline. Trimming took 0 bases from V and 2 from J, leaving 7 bases between them. This CDR3 comprises 15 residues. CDR3 bases: TGCGCCAGCAGCCAAGATAGGGGAAACACCGGGGAGCTGTTTTTT. Its translation is CASSQDRGNTGELFF.

The chain is built from TRBV10-3 and TRBJ2-1; TRBD2 aligns across 9 bases. V was clipped by 6 bases and J by 5 bases; unmatched bases: 11. The CDR3 contains 16 residues. Germline V lookup: CDR1 ENHRY, CDR2 SYGVKD. The CDR3 here is CAIRPGEAGGNNEQFF. DNA of the CDR3: TGTGCCATCAGGCCCGGGGAGGCGGGAGGGAACAATGAGCAGTTCTTC.

The rearrangement uses TRBV15 and TRBJ2-1, with D perhaps matching TRBD2 (5 bases). In germline, CDR1 is LNHNV, CDR2 YYDKDF (reference sequence). Trimming stripped 0 bases from V and 2 bases from J, with 11 bases between. The CDR3 sequence is 16 residues long. CDR3 region: CATSRDIELAYNEQFF. The CDR3 DNA is TGTGCCACCAGCAGAGATATCGAACTAGCCTACAATGAGCAGTTCTTC.

This chain uses TRBV6-5 with TRBJ2-7; no clear D. Germline V gene sequence: CDR1 MNHEY, CDR2 SVGAGI. Trimming stripped 2 bases from V and 2 bases from J, with 7 bases between. The CDR3 spans 13 residues. CDR3: CASSYTETYEQYF. CDR3 nucleotides: TGTGCCAGCAGTTACACTGAGACCTACGAGCAGTACTTC.

The chain has TRBV7-9 and TRBJ2-7; no clear D gene. The V and J ends lost 0 bases and 5 bases respectively, with 5 bases between them. CDR1 is SEHNR, CDR2 FQNEAQ, per germline (reference sequence). The CDR3 consists of 12 residues. CDR3 nucleotide sequence: TGTGCCAGCAGCTTAGCGGTAAACGAGCAGTACTTC. It encodes CASSLAVNEQYF. Full variable domain (rest looked up from reference TRBV7-9 and TRBJ2-7): DTGVSQNPRHKITKRGQNVTFRCDPISEHNRLYWYRQTLGQGPEFLTYFQNEAQLEKSRLLSDRFSAERPKGSFSTLEIQRTEQGDSAMYLCASSLAVNEQYFGPGTRLTVT.

The gene calls are TRBV6-1 and TRBJ2-4; TRBD2 agrees at 11 bases. Per germline, CDR1 MNHNS and CDR2 SASEGT. The CDR3 has 13 amino acids. With V trimmed by 8 bases and J by 6 bases, 3 bases remained unmatched. DNA of the CDR3: TGTGCCAGCGCCGGGACTAGCGGAAACATTCAGTACTTC. It codes for CASAGTSGNIQYF.

This rearrangement joins TRBV7-9 to TRBJ1-3; TRBD1 matches at 7 bases. In germline, CDR1 is SEHNR, CDR2 FQNEAQ (reference sequence). The CDR3 has 14 amino acids. Trimming cost V 8 bases and J 0 bases; bases outside gene matches: 4. CDR3: CASRDRYSGNTIYF. CDR3 in DNA: TGTGCCAGCCGGGACAGATACTCTGGAAACACCATATATTTT.

V usage is TRBV29-1 and J usage is TRBJ1-1; D is unclear. The V end was cut by 1 base, the J end by 1 base, with 7 bases between. The CDR3 length is 13 residues. CDR1 SQVTM and CDR2 ANQGSEA come from the germline V gene. Here the CDR3 DNA reads TGCAGCGTTGAAGTCGCGGGGAACACTGAAGCTTTCTTT. Translated: CSVEVAGNTEAFF.

The table lists this clone with a count of one. The chain has TRBV2 and TRBJ2-3; 7 bases are a match to TRBD1. Germline loops: CDR1 SNHLY, CDR2 FYNNEI. The CDR3 length is 15 residues. Trimming at V came to 6 bases and at J to 1 base, leaving 7 bases not matched to a gene. The CDR3 loop is CASRSRGTGTDTQYF. CDR3 bases: TGTGCCAGCAGATCGAGAGGGACAGGCACAGATACGCAGTATTTT.

J is TRBJ1-1 and V is TRBV5-6, with 9 bases that match TRBD1. Looked up from germline, CDR1 is SGHDT and CDR2 is YYEEEE. The CDR3 runs 18 residues. V was pared by 1 base and J by 6 bases, with 16 bases of the junction left unmatched. CDR3 region: CASSLRVGDRVRFAEAFF. In DNA form, the CDR3 reads TGTGCCAGCAGCTTGAGGGTCGGGGACAGGGTTCGATTCGCTGAAGCTTTCTTT.

The chain employs TRBV6-4 and TRBJ2-2, with 13 bases aligning to TRBD2. Germline V gives CDR1 MRHNA, CDR2 SNTAGT. The trim removed 8 bases at V and 3 bases at J, leaving 9 bases unmatched. CDR3 length: 17 amino acids. The CDR3 spells CASGGTSGTPDTGELFF. CDR3 bases: TGTGCCAGCGGGGGGACTAGCGGGACCCCAGACACCGGGGAGCTGTTTTTT.

The rearrangement uses TRBV13 and TRBJ2-7; 9 nucleotides align to TRBD1. The CDR3 contains 13 residues. J was trimmed by 5 bases and V by 5 bases; bases with no gene match: 4. The germline V gene encodes CDR1 PRHDT and CDR2 FYEKMQ (reference sequence). The CDR3 DNA is TGTGCCAGCAGCGCCCGGACAGGGGACGAGCAGTACTTC. It specifies CASSARTGDEQYF.

The chain combines TRBV7-9 with TRBJ1-1; TRBD1 agrees at 11 bases. The length of the CDR3 is 15 residues. V was clipped by 5 bases and J by 4 bases; unmatched bases: 6. Germline V gene lookup returns CDR1 SEHNR and CDR2 FQNEAQ (reference sequence). The DNA of the CDR3 is TGTGCCAGCAGCGGGACAGGGGGTTTGGTCACTGAAGCTTTCTTT. Protein sequence: CASSGTGGLVTEAFF.

This clone was found once. V is TRBV29-1 and J is TRBJ2-6; the D is unclear. Trimming left V 0 bases short and J 0 bases short, with 6 bases between. Germline V gene data show CDR1 as SQVTM and CDR2 as ANQGSEA. The CDR3 is made up of 15 amino acids. This chain's CDR3 is CSVEESPSGANVLTF. Written as DNA, the CDR3 is TGCAGCGTTGAAGAATCGCCCTCTGGGGCCAACGTCCTGACTTTC.

The rearrangement uses TRBV29-1 and TRBJ1-1; TRBD1 agrees at 9 bases. The CDR3 sequence is 16 residues long. The V gene end was trimmed by 0 bases and the J gene end by 5 bases; junction bases not matched to a gene: 10. The germline V gene has CDR1 SQVTM and CDR2 ANQGSEA. The CDR3 DNA follows: TGCAGCGTTGAAGATCTTACGCGAGACAGGGGGACTGAAGCTTTCTTT. Amino acids: CSVEDLTRDRGTEAFF.

In this sample, this clone turned up a few times. The V and J genes are TRBV4-2 and TRBJ2-5; D unresolved. Per germline, CDR1 LGHNA and CDR2 YNFKEQ. V lost 1 base and J 5 bases, leaving 5 bases between the germline ends. The CDR3 covers 12 residues. In nucleotides, the CDR3 is TGTGCCAGCAGCCAAGTGACGGAGACCCAGTACTTC. Translated: CASSQVTETQYF.

The rearrangement uses TRBV29-1 and TRBJ1-1; TRBD1 might be the D (5 bases). This CDR3 has 13 amino acids. V shed 5 bases and J shed 1 base, with 11 bases lying between them. Germline-derived CDR1 and CDR2 are SQVTM and ANQGSEA. Here the CDR3 DNA reads TGCAGCGTTTCTAAGGGGAAGAACACTGAAGCTTTCTTT. The encoded protein is CSVSKGKNTEAFF.

The chain is built from TRBV5-1 and TRBJ2-1; 13 positions agree with TRBD2. Germline lookup yields CDR1 SGHRS and CDR2 YFSETQ. The junction had 4 bases not matched to a gene; V was cut back by 4 bases and J by 6 bases. This CDR3 has 15 amino acids. CDR3 in amino acids: CASSPGTSGINEQFF. The CDR3 DNA sequence: TGCGCCAGCAGCCCAGGGACTAGCGGGATCAATGAGCAGTTCTTC.

V is TRBV6-5 and J is TRBJ2-1; TRBD2 matches at 11 bases. The CDR3 length is 14 residues. V lost 8 bases to trimming and J lost 8 bases; unmatched junction nucleotides: 8. Germline values: CDR1 MNHEY, CDR2 SVGAGI. The CDR3: CASQLAGEVDEQFF. The CDR3 bases are TGTGCCAGCCAACTAGCGGGAGAAGTCGATGAGCAGTTCTTC.